The clone carrying this T cell receptor beta chain was found a few times. Antigen unknown. Via MiXCR, TCRdb re-called the reads, giving one row per CDR3 protein. Of approximately 1,000,000 distinct CDR3 sequences in the sample, roughly 30% were seen once. The data belong to a study of T cell repertoires in cytomegalovirus infection. Study summary: CMV epitopes, recently identified HLA-C-restricted and well-studied HLA-B-restricted, were used. General observations from the study: Identification of carriers of CMV plus the relevant HLA was performed using cumulative public TCR beta family frequency.

The CDR3 is 15 residues long. Trimming left V 0 bases short and J 2 bases short, with 11 bases between. Germline V lookup: CDR1 SQVTM, CDR2 ANQGSEA. The specimen was cultured CD8+ T cells from PBMCs, collected from culture after CMV antigen stimulation. The chain has TRBV29-1 and TRBJ2-1, with a tentative D call TRBD2 (5 bases). The clonotype comes from a human donor in good health (CMV status not recorded). Some clones in this sample may be carry-over from other donors' samples. CDR3 DNA: TGCAGCGTTGAAGATGAGGGTTACGCCTACAATGAGCAGTTCTTC. It translates to CSVEDEGYAYNEQFF.